The 7 T cell receptor beta chains below all came from one sample that was sequenced in a study of PD-1 blockade in classical Hodgkin lymphoma. Generated by immunoSEQ multiplex PCR, the TCRdb table keeps only in-frame clones and is missing some. The sample yields more than 85,000 clones, approximately 91% seen once. Each and every patient relapsed after autologous stem cell transplantation, and patients got differing brentuximab vedotin exposure. Material: peripheral blood mononuclear cells (PBMCs), obtained before the second cycle of nivolumab. These receptor sequences come from a human donor with classical Hodgkin lymphoma.

The rearrangement uses TRBV6-6 and TRBJ1-1; D gene ambiguous. Trimming removed 7 bases at V and 2 bases at J, with 14 bases between. This CDR3 has 14 amino acids. Germline V lookup: CDR1 MNHNY, CDR2 SVGAGI (reference sequence). The CDR3 DNA reads as TGTGCCAGCACCCCCTCCCGGGGAAACACTGAAGCTTTCTTT. Amino acids: CASTPSRGNTEAFF.

This clone came up a few times. V gene TRBV19 combines with J gene TRBJ1-1; TRBD1 is a possible D gene (6 bases). The CDR3 runs 15 residues. V shed 7 bases and J shed 0 bases, with 15 bases lying between them. Germline V CDR1 and CDR2: LNHDA, SQIVND (reference sequence). The CDR3 region has the DNA TGTGCCAGTAACTACAGGGAGGGGTTGAACACTGAAGCTTTCTTT. Its protein product is CASNYREGLNTEAFF.

The gene calls are TRBV6-5 and TRBJ2-1; D unresolved. The V end lost 6 bases, the J end lost 7 bases, and 19 bases lay between the germline ends. This CDR3 has 15 residues. CDR1 is MNHEY, CDR2 SVGAGI, per germline. CDR3 DNA: TGTGCCAGCAGCATTAGTCTCAGCACGTGGAATGAGCAGTTCTTC. Translation gives CASSISLSTWNEQFF.

This clone was observed a single time. V and J are TRBV7-2 and TRBJ2-4; 7 bases line up with TRBD1. Germline V gene lookup returns CDR1 SGHTA and CDR2 FQGNSA. This CDR3 has 18 residues. V lost 5 bases to trimming and J lost 0 bases; unmatched junction nucleotides: 13. The CDR3 coding sequence is TGTGCCAGCAGCCCCGGGACAGACCTGAGACTAGCCAAAAACATTCAGTACTTC. Translated: CASSPGTDLRLAKNIQYF.

V and J are TRBV28 and TRBJ2-7; tentative D call: TRBD1 (5 bases). The CDR3 length is 13 residues. CDR1 is MDHEN and CDR2 is SYDVKM in the germline V gene. Trimming stripped 7 bases from V and 2 bases from J, with 12 bases between. In DNA, the CDR3 is TGTGCCAGCACGTTGACAGTCCCCTACGAGCAGTACTTC. It is translated as CASTLTVPYEQYF. Filled out from reference TRBV28 and TRBJ2-7, the complete variable domain reads DVKVTQSSRYLVKRTGEKVFLECVQDMDHENMFWYRQDPGLGLRLIYFSYDVKMKEKGDIPEGYSVSREKKERFSLILESASTNQTSMYLCASTLTVPYEQYFGPGTRLTVT.

The chain links TRBV29-1 to TRBJ1-2, with unresolved D. Trimming took off 4 bases at V and 8 bases at J, with 20 bases between the two ends. The CDR3 loop spans 14 amino acids. Germline loops: CDR1 SQVTM, CDR2 ANQGSEA. The CDR3 DNA is TGCAGCGTTGTAGGCCTGTACAACGATGAAGGCTACACCTTC. Residues: CSVVGLYNDEGYTF.

This chain joins TRBV30 and TRBJ2-3; TRBD2 might be the D (5 bases). The germline gives CDR1 GTSNPN, CDR2 SVGIG (reference sequence). The V and J ends lost 7 bases and 4 bases respectively, with 15 bases between them. The CDR3 sequence is 13 residues long. The CDR3 protein is CALGGGLADTQYF. In DNA, the CDR3 is TGTGCCTTGGGCGGAGGTTTAGCAGATACGCAGTATTTT.